This T cell receptor (beta chain) was captured in a study of T cell repertoires in cytomegalovirus infection (dated by TCRdb to about 2019). For the study in its entirety: Because public TCR beta signatures pointed to carriage of CMV infection together with the matching HLA type, the HLA type of each donor mattered for the analysis.

This clonotype was detected a few times. Its recognized antigen is unknown. No quality values exist for individual bases; no much larger clone is one base distant. From a lookup of the germline V gene, CDR1 and CDR2 are SGHVS and FNYEAQ. The germline V end is reduced by 4 bases and the J end by 3 bases; junction bases left unmatched: 5. The cysteine opens and the phenylalanine closes a CDR3 of 15 amino acids. Kept here is only the CDR3 DNA, which spans 45 bases and is read in frame from base 1. Instrument used: Illumina HiSeq 1500. The public reads were reanalyzed by TCRdb: fastp trimming at Q25, MiXCR alignment, in-frame beta chains only. Each CDR3 protein appears once, grouped with its most common genes and DNA. This sample is represented by some 700,000 distinct CDR3 sequences; roughly 36% of them were singletons. The ten most abundant clones make up around 2.8% of the sample. The paper as a whole reports these results and caveats: In both this cohort and an independent roughly 350-donor cohort, the cumulative frequency of public TCR beta family members distinguished carriers of CMV infection plus the relevant HLA type. In the ex vivo response, HLA-C-restricted CMV-specific TCR beta clonotypes were dominant, and in two of eight donors the single most frequent clonotype came from this HLA-C-restricted group.

What was sequenced was PBMCs. This receptor chain uses TRBV7-6 and TRBJ1-3; 8 middle bases align to TRBD1. The TCR originated in a human donor in good health (CMV status not recorded). Some clones in this sample may be carry-over from other donors' samples. The CDR3: CASSSADRGGNTIYF. The sequenced DNA is TGTGCCAGCAGCTCCGCCGACAGGGGTGGAAACACCATATATTTT. The full variable domain, completed from the reference TRBV7-6 and TRBJ1-3 proteins outside the CDR3, reads GAGVSQSPRYKVTKRGQDVALRCDPISGHVSLYWYRQALGQGPEFLTYFNYEAQQDKSGLPNDRFSAERPEGSISTLTIQRTEQRDSAMYRCASSSADRGGNTIYFGEGSWLTVV.